This T cell receptor (beta chain) was captured by sequencing in a study of blood T cell repertoires in COVID-19. Study at large: Sample material is recorded as cDNA or gDNA derived from T cells, B-cell-depleted T cells, or PBMCs.

Per the authors' pipeline: How many nucleated cells were present was estimated from reference gene primer amplification. TCRdb keeps only in-frame clones here, not all; method: immunoSEQ multiplex PCR. The V and J calls and the clone size are those of that table, but D and trimming were determined from the DNA. The profile covers 69,000 or so clones, with roughly 80% appearing a single time and around 10% taken by the ten largest. Trimming cost V 3 bases and J 0 bases, with 18 bases left between them. The germline V gene encodes CDR1 SGHRS and CDR2 YFSETQ. This CDR3 spans 17 amino acids. The chain uses TRBV5-1 and TRBJ2-5; D may be TRBD2 (6 bases). This TCR was sampled from a woman of 80 years or more with acute or convalescent COVID-19. The sequenced material came from peripheral blood. The CDR3 is CASSSANLGGNQETQYF. The CDR3 DNA is TGCGCCAGCAGCTCCGCTAATTTAGGAGGGAACCAAGAGACCCAGTACTTC.